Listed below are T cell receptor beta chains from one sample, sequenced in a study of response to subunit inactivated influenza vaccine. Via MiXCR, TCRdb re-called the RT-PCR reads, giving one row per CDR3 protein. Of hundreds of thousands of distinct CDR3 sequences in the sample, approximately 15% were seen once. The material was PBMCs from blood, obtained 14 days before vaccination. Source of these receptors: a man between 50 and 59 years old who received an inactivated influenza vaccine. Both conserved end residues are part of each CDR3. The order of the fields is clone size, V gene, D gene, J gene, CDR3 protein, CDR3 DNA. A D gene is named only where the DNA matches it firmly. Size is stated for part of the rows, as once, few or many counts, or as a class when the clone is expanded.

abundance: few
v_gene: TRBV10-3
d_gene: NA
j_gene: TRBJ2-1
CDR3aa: CAISESLRSEQFF
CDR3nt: TGTGCCATCAGTGAGTCTTTACGTTCTGAGCAGTTCTTC

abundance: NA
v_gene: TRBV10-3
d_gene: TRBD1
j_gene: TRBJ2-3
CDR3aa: CATRQGSTDTQYF
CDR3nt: TGTGCCACCAGACAGGGCTCCACAGATACGCAGTATTTT

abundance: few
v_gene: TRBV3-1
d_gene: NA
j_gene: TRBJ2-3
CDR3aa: CASSQGLLTDTQYF
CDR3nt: TGTGCCAGCAGCCAAGGTCTTCTCACAGATACGCAGTATTTT

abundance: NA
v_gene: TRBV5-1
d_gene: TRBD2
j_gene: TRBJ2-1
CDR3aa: CASSLAGTSGYNEQFF
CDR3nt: TGTGCCAGCAGCTTGGCGGGGACTAGCGGGTACAATGAGCAGTTCTTC

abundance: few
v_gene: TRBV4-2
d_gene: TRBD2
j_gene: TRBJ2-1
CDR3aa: CASSQVAGHDNEQFF
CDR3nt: TGTGCCAGCAGCCAAGTAGCGGGGCACGACAATGAGCAGTTCTTC

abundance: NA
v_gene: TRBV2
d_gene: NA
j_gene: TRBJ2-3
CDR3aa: CASGQRTTQYF
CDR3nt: TGTGCCAGCGGGCAGCGTACGACGCAGTATTTT

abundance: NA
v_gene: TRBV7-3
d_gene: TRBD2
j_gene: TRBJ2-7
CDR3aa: CASSFLAGGTYEQYF
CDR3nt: TGTGCCAGCAGCTTTCTAGCGGGAGGGACCTACGAGCAGTACTTC

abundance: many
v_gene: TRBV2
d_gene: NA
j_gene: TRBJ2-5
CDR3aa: CASRRQYQETQYF
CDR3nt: TGTGCCAGCAGGAGACAGTACCAAGAGACCCAGTACTTC

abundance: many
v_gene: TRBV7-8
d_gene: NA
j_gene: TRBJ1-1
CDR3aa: CASSFRTSMNTEAFF
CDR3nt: TGTGCCAGCAGCTTCCGGACGTCCATGAACACTGAAGCTTTCTTT

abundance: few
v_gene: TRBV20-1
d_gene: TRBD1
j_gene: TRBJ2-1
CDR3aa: CSAREDGTGVVNEQFF
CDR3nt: TGCAGTGCTAGAGAAGACGGGACAGGGGTTGTCAATGAGCAGTTCTTC

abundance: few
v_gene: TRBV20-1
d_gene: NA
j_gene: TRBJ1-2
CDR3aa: CSWPKPFGAYGYTF
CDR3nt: TGCAGTTGGCCAAAACCGTTCGGGGCCTATGGCTACACCTTC

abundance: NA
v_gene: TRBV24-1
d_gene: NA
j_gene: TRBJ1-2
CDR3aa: CATSDKRTRLTGYTF
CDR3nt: TGTGCCACCAGTGATAAAAGGACGAGGCTAACTGGCTACACCTTC

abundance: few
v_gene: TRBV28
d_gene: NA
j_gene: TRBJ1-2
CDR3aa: CASSFRRDGYTF
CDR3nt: TGTGCCAGCAGTTTCAGGAGAGATGGCTACACCTTC

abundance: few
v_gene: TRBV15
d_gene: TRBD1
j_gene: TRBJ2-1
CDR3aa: CATAPMRQGTNEQFF
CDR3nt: TGTGCCACCGCTCCAATGAGACAGGGTACGAATGAGCAGTTCTTC

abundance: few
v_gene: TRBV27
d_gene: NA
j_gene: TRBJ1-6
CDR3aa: CASSFGRASPLHF
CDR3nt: TGTGCCAGCAGTTTTGGCAGGGCTTCACCCCTCCACTTT

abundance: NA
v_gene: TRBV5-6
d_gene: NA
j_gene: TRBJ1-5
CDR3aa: CASSRGGAFQPQHF
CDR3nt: TGTGCCAGCAGCAGAGGAGGGGCTTTTCAGCCCCAGCATTTT

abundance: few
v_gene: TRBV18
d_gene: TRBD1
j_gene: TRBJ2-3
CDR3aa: CASSPVTGTDTQYF
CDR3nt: TGTGCCAGCTCACCAGTGACAGGGACAGATACGCAGTATTTT

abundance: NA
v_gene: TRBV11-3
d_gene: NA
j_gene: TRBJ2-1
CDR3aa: CASSLAGDPAYNEQFF
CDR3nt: TGTGCCAGCAGCTTAGCGGGCGATCCCGCCTACAATGAGCAGTTCTTC

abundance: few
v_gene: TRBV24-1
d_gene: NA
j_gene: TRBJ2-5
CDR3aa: CATSDAGIGRSRKGTQYF
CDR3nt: TGTGCCACCAGTGATGCCGGGATCGGCAGGAGTAGAAAGGGGACCCAGTACTTC

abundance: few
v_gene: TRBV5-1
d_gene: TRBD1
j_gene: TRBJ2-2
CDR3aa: CASSDGTVGTGELFF
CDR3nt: TGCGCCAGCAGCGATGGGACAGTGGGCACCGGGGAGCTGTTTTTT

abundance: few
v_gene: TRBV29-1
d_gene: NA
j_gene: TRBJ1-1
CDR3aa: CSAQWGGVGTEAFF
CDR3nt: TGCAGCGCCCAATGGGGAGGGGTGGGCACTGAAGCTTTCTTT

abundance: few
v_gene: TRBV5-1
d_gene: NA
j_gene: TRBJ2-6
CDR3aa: CASSTGSGANVLTF
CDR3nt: TGCGCCAGCAGCACAGGGAGCGGGGCCAACGTCCTGACTTTC

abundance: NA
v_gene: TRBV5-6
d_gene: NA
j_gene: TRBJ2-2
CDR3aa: CASSSLQGLRTGELFF
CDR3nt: TGTGCCAGCAGCTCCCTTCAGGGGCTTCGCACCGGGGAGCTGTTTTTT

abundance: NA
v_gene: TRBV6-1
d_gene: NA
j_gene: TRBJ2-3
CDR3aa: CASSARWELPDTQYF
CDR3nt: TGTGCCAGCAGTGCAAGATGGGAGCTCCCAGATACGCAGTATTTT